This TCR beta chain was sequenced during a study of Ad26.COV2.S vaccination and SARS-CoV-2 variants. On the study more broadly: By the intramuscular route, Ad26.COV2.S was given once, or twice 56 days apart.

Trimming removed 0 bases from V and 5 bases from J; junction bases left unmatched: 5. The CDR3 spans 16 residues. Germline loops: CDR1 MGHRA, CDR2 YSYEKL. The sample's treatment: roughly 19 received Ad26.COV2.S at low or high dose, single or two shots; roughly 5 received placebo; per-sample allocation not given. Repertoires come from day 63 after the first vaccine or placebo injection. Sequenced by immunoSEQ multiplex PCR; TCRdb stores in-frame clones only, minus some. Found here are a few hundred thousand clones, around 90% of them singletons; the top ten hold 12%. The chain links TRBV4-1 to TRBJ1-5; 9 positions match TRBD1. This receptor was taken from a person aged 18 to 59 who received the Ad26.COV2.S COVID-19 vaccine or a placebo. Sequenced material: peripheral blood, taken in a trial of Ad26.COV2.S vaccine versus placebo. CDR3 bases: TGCGCCAGCAGCCAAGATTACAGGGGGCGGGATCAGCCCCAGCATTTT. Amino acid sequence: CASSQDYRGRDQPQHF.